The clone carrying this T cell receptor (beta chain) has only a few counts. Its antigen is not known. Some clones are missing from TCRdb's copy, which holds only in-frame ones; the method was immunoSEQ multiplex PCR. The sample yields about a million clones, around 77% seen once. This sample was taken from a study of shared clonotypes between healthy human individuals. About the study: Donors consisted of a couple of women and three men between 18 and 49.

The CDR3 sequence is 17 residues long. CDR1 SGHNT and CDR2 YYREEE come from the germline V gene (reference sequence). The V and J ends lost 2 bases and 5 bases, in that order; junction bases with no gene match: 12. Study-wide points: Naive subsets generally had larger estimated richness than memory subsets. Clonotypes that were shared across a handful of donors made up approximately 5% of naive CD4 clonotypes. It was the non-shared clonotypes that had lower generation probabilities than clonotypes shared by all four donors.

The sequenced sample consisted of memory CD4+ T cells from PBMCs. The sample's subset: CD45RA-negative fraction. This clonotype was obtained from a man between 18 and 29 years old in good health. Some clones in this sample may be carry-over from other donors' samples. The rearrangement uses TRBV5-4 and TRBJ1-2; 10 bases match TRBD1. DNA for the CDR3: TGTGCCAGCAGCTTAGATGTGACAGGGGGCGCCGGGTATGGCTACACCTTC. Translation gives CASSLDVTGGAGYGYTF.